These 24 T cell receptor beta chains were all obtained from the same sample, sequenced in a study of patients and donors after allogeneic stem cell transplantation. TCRdb analysed the RT-PCR reads with MiXCR anew, one entry per CDR3 protein. The table has about 150,000 distinct CDR3 sequences, about two fifths seen once. Specimen: blood, either unsorted or a sorted T cell fraction (not recorded which). All receptors derive from a human donor who was either an allogeneic HSCT recipient or a stem cell or donor lymphocyte infusion donor (not recorded which). It is not recorded whose cells these are; they may come from a transplant donor.

This clonotype turned up a few times. This chain joins TRBV12-3 or TRBV12-4 and TRBJ1-2; D not resolved. This CDR3 comprises 12 residues. Trimming removed 2 bases from V and 8 bases from J, with 9 bases in between. CDR3 amino acids: CASSLQRRGYTF. The DNA of the CDR3 is TGTGCCAGCAGTTTACAACGGAGAGGCTACACCTTC.

This rearrangement joins TRBV4-2 to TRBJ1-3; unclear D gene. Germline V lookup: CDR1 LGHNA, CDR2 YNFKEQ. The CDR3 has 16 amino acids. V gave up 0 bases and J gave up 5 bases, with 14 bases separating them. The CDR3 DNA follows: TGTGCCAGCAGCCAAGAGTCCGGGAGAGGAAGAAACACCATATATTTT. Translated, it gives CASSQESGRGRNTIYF.

The chain couples TRBV7-9 to TRBJ1-1; 10 bases fit TRBD1. Germline V gives CDR1 SEHNR, CDR2 FQNEAQ (reference sequence). There are 16 residues in the CDR3. The trim removed 3 bases at V and 3 bases at J, leaving 7 bases unmatched. The CDR3 loop is CASSFLPGTGDTEAFF. The CDR3 nucleotides read TGTGCCAGCAGCTTTCTTCCTGGGACAGGGGACACTGAAGCTTTCTTT.

The V and J genes are TRBV9 and TRBJ2-1, with 9 bases identical to TRBD2. The V gene end was trimmed by 4 bases and the J gene end by 2 bases; junction bases not matched to a gene: 4. This CDR3 is 15 amino acids long. The V gene's germline CDR1 is SGDLS and CDR2 YYNGEE. In DNA, the CDR3 is TGTGCCAGCAGCCTTAGCGGGGGACCCTACAATGAGCAGTTCTTC. This gives the protein CASSLSGGPYNEQFF.

This chain joins TRBV5-5 and TRBJ2-3, with TRBD2 identical over 13 bases. From germline, CDR1 is SGHKS and CDR2 YYEKEE (reference sequence). V was clipped by 2 bases and J by 6 bases; unmatched bases: 6. The CDR3 has 16 amino acids. The CDR3 sequence: CASSFEGLAGMDTQYF. DNA of the CDR3: TGTGCCAGCAGCTTTGAGGGACTAGCGGGGATGGATACGCAGTATTTT.

The V gene is TRBV7-3, the J gene TRBJ1-4; tentatively, D is TRBD1 (6 bases). V lost 5 bases and J 5 bases, leaving 15 bases between the germline ends. The CDR3 is 15 residues long. Germline lookup yields CDR1 SGHTA and CDR2 FQGTGA. This CDR3 is CASSQSGTSNEKLFF. CDR3 nucleotide sequence: TGTGCCAGCAGCCAGTCCGGGACAAGCAATGAAAAACTGTTTTTT.

There are a few counts of this clonotype. The chain joins TRBV20-1 to TRBJ1-5; a weak D match, TRBD1 (5 bases). Germline values: CDR1 DFQATT, CDR2 SNEGSKA (reference sequence). V was shortened by 8 bases and J by 6 bases, with 14 bases between the two germline ends. CDR3 length: 12 amino acids. This CDR3 is CSTHRGSQPQHF. CDR3 DNA: TGCAGTACTCATAGGGGCTCTCAGCCCCAGCATTTT.

In this sample, this clonotype turned up once. This chain connects TRBV12-3 or TRBV12-4 to TRBJ2-7; D is possibly TRBD1 (5 bases). With 3 bases removed from V and 4 bases from J, the gap between germline ends came to 16 bases. The CDR3 length is 15 residues. The CDR3 spells CASSFGAAEVYEQYF. The CDR3 DNA reads as TGTGCCAGCAGTTTTGGGGCTGCCGAGGTTTACGAGCAGTACTTC.

This rearrangement joins TRBV6-6 to TRBJ2-3; the match to TRBD2 covers 7 bases. The CDR3 spans 16 residues. V trimming: 3 bases; J trimming: 2 bases; junction bases outside the gene matches: 8. Germline CDR1 MNHNY, CDR2 SVGAGI (reference sequence). The CDR3: CASSYLLAALTDTQYF. The CDR3, as DNA: TGTGCCAGCAGTTATCTTCTAGCGGCCCTCACAGATACGCAGTATTTT.

This sequence joins TRBV29-1 and TRBJ2-7; D remains unclear. Trimming took off 6 bases at V and 0 bases at J, with 15 bases between the two ends. Germline V CDR1 and CDR2: SQVTM, ANQGSEA. This CDR3 has 14 residues. CDR3 coding DNA: TGCAGCGTCCCCGGTCCCTATAGCTCCTACGAGCAGTACGTC. As protein: CSVPGPYSSYEQYV.

The J gene is TRBJ2-7, the V gene TRBV6-2 or TRBV6-3; 8 nucleotides line up with TRBD1. Germline trimming cut 2 bases from V and 2 bases from J; bases unmatched to any gene: 2. Germline CDR1 reads MNHEY; CDR2 reads SVGEGT. The length of the CDR3 is 14 residues. CDR3 coding DNA: TGTGCCAGCAGTTACGGACAGGGACCCTACGAGCAGTACTTC. This translates into CASSYGQGPYEQYF.

This clonotype was seen more than once but under ten times. The rearrangement links TRBV12-3 or TRBV12-4 to TRBJ1-4; 9 nucleotides match TRBD1. The CDR3 sequence is 16 residues long. The trim removed 5 bases at V and 2 bases at J, leaving 6 bases unmatched. CDR3 loop: CASSSYRGRTNEKLFF. The CDR3 nucleotides are TGTGCCAGCAGTAGCTACAGGGGGCGGACTAATGAAAAACTGTTTTTT.

V is TRBV5-5 and J is TRBJ1-3; 8 nucleotides line up with TRBD1. The CDR3 is 15 amino acids. V was pared by 1 base and J by 2 bases, with 2 bases of the junction left unmatched. CDR1 is SGHKS and CDR2 is YYEKEE in the germline V gene (reference sequence). The CDR3 protein is CASSLFRGPGNTIYF. The CDR3 DNA reads TGTGCCAGCAGCTTGTTCAGGGGGCCTGGAAACACCATATATTTT.

The chain employs TRBV27 and TRBJ1-2, with D possibly matching TRBD1 (5 bases). V dropped 3 bases and J dropped 7 bases, with 18 bases sitting between them. The CDR3 sequence is 15 residues long. Germline CDR1 and CDR2: MNHEY and SMNVEV (reference sequence). The CDR3 protein is CASSFQGLVLGGYTF. As DNA, the CDR3 is TGTGCCAGCAGTTTCCAGGGTTTGGTTTTGGGTGGCTACACCTTC.

This clonotype has more than one count but fewer than ten. The rearrangement uses TRBV20-1 and TRBJ1-6; D may be TRBD1 (5 bases). V was shortened by 2 bases and J by 2 bases, with 13 bases between the two germline ends. Germline values: CDR1 DFQATT, CDR2 SNEGSKA (reference sequence). This CDR3 has 16 residues. For the CDR3, the DNA is TGCAGTGCTAGACACTTCAGGGACCCCTATAATTCACCCCTCCACTTT. Its translation is CSARHFRDPYNSPLHF.

This clonotype turned up a few times. The V call is TRBV15, the J call TRBJ1-5, with D unresolved. CDR1 LNHNV and CDR2 YYDKDF come from the germline V gene (reference sequence). CDR3 size: 14 residues. The V end lost 5 bases, the J end lost 0 bases, and 8 bases lay between the germline ends. CDR3 bases: TGTGCCACCAGCGGCGTTTCTAGCAATCAGCCCCAGCATTTT. It yields the protein CATSGVSSNQPQHF.

This CDR3 reads CSATGIEAFF. The CDR3 DNA follows: TGCAGTGCTACGGGCATAGAAGCTTTCTTT. V is TRBV20-1 and J is TRBJ1-1; D gene ambiguous. There are 10 residues in the CDR3. The germline V gene encodes CDR1 DFQATT and CDR2 SNEGSKA (reference sequence). V was pared by 4 bases and J by 8 bases, with 8 bases between.

There are a few counts of this clonotype. The CDR3 protein is CASSFRQPENTEAFF. CDR3 DNA sequence: TGTGCCAGCAGTTTTCGGCAGCCTGAGAACACTGAAGCTTTCTTT. The chain joins TRBV12-3 or TRBV12-4 to TRBJ1-1; no definite D call. V lost 3 bases, J lost 1 base, and 12 bases lay in between. The CDR3 is made up of 15 amino acids.

This clonotype was counted between two and nine times. The chain has TRBV7-3 and TRBJ2-3; 8 bases line up with TRBD2. Unmatched junction bases numbered 6, after V lost 5 bases and J lost 5 bases. The CDR3 covers 14 residues. Germline values: CDR1 SGHTA, CDR2 FQGTGA. Here the CDR3 DNA reads TGTGCCAGCAGCCCCGGGCTAGCGGGAGATACGCAGTATTTT. It translates to CASSPGLAGDTQYF.

In its sample, this clonotype was seen a few times. The chain joins TRBV12-3 or TRBV12-4 to TRBJ1-2, with a tentative D call TRBD1 (5 bases). The CDR3 runs to 17 residues. Trimming removed 5 bases at V and 5 bases at J, with 24 bases between. The CDR3 sequence: CASSPSGGAGGPYGYTF. The CDR3 nucleotides are TGTGCCAGCAGTCCTAGCGGTGGGGCAGGTGGTCCTTATGGCTACACCTTC.

V gene TRBV7-9 combines with J gene TRBJ1-1; a possible D gene is TRBD1 (5 bases). From germline, CDR1 is SEHNR and CDR2 FQNEAQ (reference sequence). The ends were cut back, 7 bases at V and 4 bases at J, with 10 bases in the middle. The CDR3 is made up of 12 amino acids. The CDR3 region has the DNA TGTGCCAGCACCAGGGAGAGCACTGAAGCTTTCTTT. Its protein is CASTRESTEAFF.

On this clonotype itself: At one end, the junction sequence differs from germline, possibly due to a read error. This rearrangement joins TRBV6-5 to TRBJ2-2; no clear D gene. Germline values: CDR1 MNHEY, CDR2 SVGAGI. This CDR3 has 15 residues. The DNA of the CDR3 is TGTGCCAGCAGTCCGGCTAGACTGAACGCCGGGGAGCTGTTTTTT. Its protein product is CASSPARLNAGELFF.

This clonotype was seen a few times. The chain uses TRBV4-3 and TRBJ1-4; TRBD1 matches 8 bases. The CDR3 runs to 15 residues. After removal of 5 bases from V and 6 bases from J, the junction contained 8 bases not matched to a gene. The germline V gene encodes CDR1 LGHNA and CDR2 YSLEER. Written as DNA, the CDR3 is TGCGCCAGCAGCACGTACAGGGGGGAGTATGAAAAACTGTTTTTT. This gives the protein CASSTYRGEYEKLFF.

This sequence joins TRBV27 and TRBJ1-2; D is perhaps TRBD1 (6 bases). This CDR3 has 15 residues. From germline, CDR1 is MNHEY and CDR2 SMNVEV (reference sequence). The V and J ends lost 8 bases and 6 bases respectively, with 22 bases between them. The CDR3, as DNA: TGTGCCAGCCGTTCCCGGGGGGGCGGTGCGGATGGCTACACCTTC. This codes for CASRSRGGGADGYTF.